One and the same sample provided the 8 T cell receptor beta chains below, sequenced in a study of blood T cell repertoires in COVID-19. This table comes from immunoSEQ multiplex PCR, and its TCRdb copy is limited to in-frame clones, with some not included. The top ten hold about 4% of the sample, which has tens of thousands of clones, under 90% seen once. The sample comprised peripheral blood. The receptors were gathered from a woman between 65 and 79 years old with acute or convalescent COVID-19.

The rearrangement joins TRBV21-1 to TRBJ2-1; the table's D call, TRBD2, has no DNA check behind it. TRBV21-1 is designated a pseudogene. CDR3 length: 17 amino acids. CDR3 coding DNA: TGTGCCAGCAGCACGAAGGAGGGGGGGGGCTCCTACAATGAGCAGTTCTTC. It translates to CASSTKEGGGSYNEQFF.

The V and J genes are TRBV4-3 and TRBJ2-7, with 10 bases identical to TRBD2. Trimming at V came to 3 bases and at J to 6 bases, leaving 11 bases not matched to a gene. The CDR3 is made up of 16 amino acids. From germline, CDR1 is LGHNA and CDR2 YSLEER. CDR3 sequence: CASSQSSTSGIGEQYF. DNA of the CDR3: TGCGCCAGCAGCCAGTCCTCTACTAGCGGGATAGGCGAGCAGTACTTC.

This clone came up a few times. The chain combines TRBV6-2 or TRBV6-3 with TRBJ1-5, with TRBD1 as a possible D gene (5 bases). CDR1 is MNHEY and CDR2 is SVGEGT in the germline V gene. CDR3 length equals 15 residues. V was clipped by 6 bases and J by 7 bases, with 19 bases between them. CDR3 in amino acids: CASSLEGAREQPQHF. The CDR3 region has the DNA TGTGCCAGCAGCCTGGAAGGGGCGCGGGAGCAGCCCCAGCATTTT.

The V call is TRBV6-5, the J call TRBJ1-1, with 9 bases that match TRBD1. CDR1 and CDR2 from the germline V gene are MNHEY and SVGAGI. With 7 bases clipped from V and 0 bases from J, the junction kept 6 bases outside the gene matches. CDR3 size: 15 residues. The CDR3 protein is CASKTTGGLNTEAFF. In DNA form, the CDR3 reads TGTGCCAGCAAGACGACAGGGGGTTTGAACACTGAAGCTTTCTTT.

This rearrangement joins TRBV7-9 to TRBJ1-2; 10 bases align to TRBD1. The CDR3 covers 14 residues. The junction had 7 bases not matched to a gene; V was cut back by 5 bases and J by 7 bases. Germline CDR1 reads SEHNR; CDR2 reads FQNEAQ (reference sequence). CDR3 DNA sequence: TGTGCCAGCAGCCCCGACAGGGGGCTTCGTGGCTACACCTTC. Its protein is CASSPDRGLRGYTF.

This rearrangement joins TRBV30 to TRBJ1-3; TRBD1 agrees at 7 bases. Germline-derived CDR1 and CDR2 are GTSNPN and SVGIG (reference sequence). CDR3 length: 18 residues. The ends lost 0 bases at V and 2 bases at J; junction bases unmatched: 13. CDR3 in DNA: TGTGCCTGGAGTGTGGGAGGCAGGGGGTTTGTAGCTGGAAACACCATATATTTT. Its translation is CAWSVGGRGFVAGNTIYF.

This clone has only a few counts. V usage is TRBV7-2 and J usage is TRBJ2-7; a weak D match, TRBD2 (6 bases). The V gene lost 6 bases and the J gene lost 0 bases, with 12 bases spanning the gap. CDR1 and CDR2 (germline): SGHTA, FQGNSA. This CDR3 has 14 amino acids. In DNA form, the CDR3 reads TGTGCCAGCAGTCGACTAGATGGCTCCTACGAGCAGTACTTC. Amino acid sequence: CASSRLDGSYEQYF. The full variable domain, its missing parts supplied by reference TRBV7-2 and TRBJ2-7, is GAGVSQSPSNKVTEKGKDVELRCDPISGHTALYWYRQSLGQGLEFLIYFQGNSAPDKSGLPSDRFSAERTGGSVSTLTIQRTQQEDSAVYLCASSRLDGSYEQYFGPGTRLTVT.

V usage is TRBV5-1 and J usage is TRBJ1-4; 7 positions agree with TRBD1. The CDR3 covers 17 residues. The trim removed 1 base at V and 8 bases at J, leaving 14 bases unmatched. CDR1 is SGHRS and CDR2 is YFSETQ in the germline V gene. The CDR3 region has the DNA TGCGCCAGCAGCTTGAAGGGACAGTCGTCGGTTGGGGAAAAACTGTTTTTT. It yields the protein CASSLKGQSSVGEKLFF.